These 16 T cell receptor beta chains originate from one sample sequenced in a study of T-cell memory formation after mild COVID-19 (dated by TCRdb to the early 2020s). Libraries came from 5' RACE. Instrument used: Illumina NovaSeq 6000. TCRdb passed the public sequencing reads through fastp at Q25 and MiXCR, retaining productive beta sequences. Rows are unified per CDR3 protein, each entry keeping the most common DNA and genes. Present in this sample are just over 350,000 distinct CDR3 sequences, under 15% of which were seen just once. 22% of the sample comes from the top ten. The source material was PBMCs or a T cell subset sorted from them (not recorded which). The receptors originated from a young man who had mild COVID-19 (a few samples of this study predate the infection). The sample titles of this study are shuffled in the database, so cell type and time point are left out; the donor was told from shared clones.

The rearrangement links TRBV10-3 to TRBJ2-7; D unresolved. V lost 8 bases to trimming and J lost 6 bases, with 8 bases between them. The CDR3 has 10 residues. Germline-derived CDR1 and CDR2 are ENHRY and SYGVKD. The CDR3 loop is CAIGPGEQYF. The CDR3 DNA follows: TGTGCCATCGGGCCAGGCGAGCAGTACTTC.

V usage is TRBV7-3 and J usage is TRBJ2-2; possibly TRBD1 for D (6 bases). The V end lost 2 bases, the J end lost 6 bases, and 16 bases lay between the germline ends. The length of the CDR3 is 16 residues. Germline V lookup: CDR1 SGHTA, CDR2 FQGTGA. The CDR3 DNA sequence: TGTGCCAGCAGCTTAGGACAGACCACCGTACCCGGGGAGCTGTTTTTT. Its protein product is CASSLGQTTVPGELFF.

This clonotype appeared many times. V and J are TRBV12-3 or TRBV12-4 and TRBJ1-1; no clear D. This CDR3 has 13 amino acids. Trimming took 3 bases from V and 4 from J, leaving 9 bases between them. CDR3: CASSFRGGTEAFF. The CDR3 bases are TGTGCCAGCAGTTTCCGGGGAGGCACTGAAGCTTTCTTT.

This chain uses TRBV3-1 with TRBJ2-2; D possibly corresponds to TRBD1 (7 bases). The ends were cut back, 6 bases at V and 1 base at J, with 18 bases in the middle. Looked up from germline, CDR1 is LGHDT and CDR2 is YNNKEL (reference sequence). This CDR3 has 17 residues. CDR3 in amino acids: CASSPLEGALNTGELFF. The CDR3 nucleotides are TGTGCCAGCAGTCCTCTGGAGGGGGCACTGAACACCGGGGAGCTGTTTTTT.

The genes are TRBV24-1 and TRBJ1-1; no clear D. CDR1 KGHDR and CDR2 SFDVKD come from the germline V gene. The CDR3 has 12 residues. Trimming stripped 2 bases from V and 5 bases from J, with 5 bases between. This CDR3 reads CATSDWGTEAFF. CDR3 nucleotide sequence: TGTGCCACCAGTGATTGGGGAACTGAAGCTTTCTTT.

This clonotype appeared a single time. The chain uses TRBV20-1 and TRBJ2-1; the D is unclear. This CDR3 is built from 8 residues. Germline CDR1 is DFQATT and CDR2 is SNEGSKA (reference sequence). V was cut by 7 bases and J by 9 bases, with 4 bases left in between. The CDR3: CSVGEQFF. In DNA, the CDR3 is TGCAGTGTCGGTGAGCAGTTCTTC.

This clonotype showed up many times. V and J are TRBV6-5 and TRBJ2-2; D gene unclear. The CDR3 runs to 13 residues. Trimming removed 3 bases at V and 2 bases at J, with 4 bases between. The germline V gene has CDR1 MNHEY and CDR2 SVGAGI. The CDR3 DNA sequence: TGTGCCAGCAGTTATCCCAACACCGGGGAGCTGTTTTTT. It yields the protein CASSYPNTGELFF.

CDR3 protein: CASSQGTGPNTGELFF. CDR3 nucleotides: TGTGCCAGCAGCCAAGGGACAGGCCCGAACACCGGGGAGCTGTTTTTT. The chain couples TRBV4-2 to TRBJ2-2; 7 bases agree with TRBD1. The CDR3 loop spans 16 amino acids. From germline, CDR1 is LGHNA and CDR2 YNFKEQ. The V gene end was trimmed by 1 base and the J gene end by 0 bases; junction bases not matched to a gene: 2.

This clonotype was detected many times. The V call is TRBV18, the J call TRBJ1-3; D perhaps matches TRBD1 (6 bases). This CDR3 is built from 16 residues. CDR1 and CDR2 (germline): KGHSH, LQKENI. The V end lost 3 bases, the J end lost 0 bases, and 12 bases lay between the germline ends. DNA for the CDR3: TGTGCCAGCTCACCGTCCCAGGGGTTCTCTGGAAACACCATATATTTT. Translation: CASSPSQGFSGNTIYF. The variable domain in full, completed from reference TRBV18 and TRBJ1-3, reads NAGVMQNPRHLVRRRGQEARLRCSPMKGHSHVYWYRQLPEEGLKFMVYLQKENIIDESGMPKERFSAEFPKEGPSILRIQQVVRGDSAAYFCASSPSQGFSGNTIYFGEGSWLTVV.

There are a few counts of this clonotype. The chain is built from TRBV6-5 and TRBJ2-2; the D gene is possibly TRBD2 (7 bases). The CDR3 totals 15 residues. V was trimmed by 0 bases and J by 6 bases, leaving 11 bases between them. Germline V gene lookup returns CDR1 MNHEY and CDR2 SVGAGI. CDR3 region: CASSYSGGEAGELFF. CDR3 coding DNA: TGTGCCAGCAGTTACTCAGGGGGGGAGGCCGGGGAGCTGTTTTTT.

This clonotype was detected a few times. The CDR3 bases are TGTGCCAGCAGTGAATCAGAGACCCAGTACTTC. Protein sequence: CASSESETQYF. The chain employs TRBV2 and TRBJ2-5; D uncertain. The CDR3 runs 11 residues. Germline CDR1 SNHLY, CDR2 FYNNEI. V was trimmed by 2 bases and J by 4 bases, leaving 2 bases between them.

This clonotype has a count of ten or more. This sequence joins TRBV2 and TRBJ1-6; TRBD1 aligns across 8 bases. CDR1 and CDR2 from the germline V gene are SNHLY and FYNNEI. The J segment lost 9 bases and the V segment lost 7 bases, leaving 5 bases of the junction unmatched. The CDR3 has 13 residues. The CDR3 region is CASKGTGGSPLHF. The CDR3 bases are TGTGCCAGCAAAGGGACAGGAGGTTCACCCCTCCACTTT.

The V call is TRBV5-5, the J call TRBJ2-1; tentative D call: TRBD2 (6 bases). The V and J ends lost 4 bases and 4 bases respectively, with 12 bases between them. The V gene's germline CDR1 is SGHKS and CDR2 YYEKEE (reference sequence). CDR3 length: 14 residues. The CDR3 bases are TGTGCCAGCAGCCCGGAGGCGGGGTACAATGAGCAGTTCTTC. Its protein is CASSPEAGYNEQFF.

The chain has TRBV12-3 or TRBV12-4 and TRBJ2-3; weak D call: TRBD2 (6 bases). CDR3 size: 14 residues. V dropped 7 bases and J dropped 2 bases, with 13 bases sitting between them. The CDR3 loop is CASITSGVTDTQYF. CDR3 bases: TGTGCCAGCATCACCTCGGGGGTCACAGATACGCAGTATTTT.

The V and J genes are TRBV12-3 or TRBV12-4 and TRBJ1-2; 10 bases align to TRBD1. The J segment lost 5 bases and the V segment lost 5 bases, leaving 5 bases of the junction unmatched. The CDR3 covers 14 residues. The CDR3 protein is CASSAKDRGYGYTF. DNA for the CDR3: TGTGCCAGCAGTGCTAAGGACAGGGGGTATGGCTACACCTTC.

Ten or more counts support this clonotype. The rearrangement joins TRBV6-5 to TRBJ2-7; 8 bases match TRBD1. V lost 6 bases and J lost 2; bases outside the gene matches: 3. Per germline, CDR1 MNHEY and CDR2 SVGAGI. The CDR3 totals 13 residues. In nucleotides, the CDR3 is TGTGCCAGCAGCCACAGGGGGGCCTACGAGCAGTACGTC. Translation: CASSHRGAYEQYV.